The 20 T cell receptor beta chains below all came from one sample that was sequenced in a study of T-cell memory formation after mild COVID-19. TCRdb reanalysed the 5' RACE reads using MiXCR and keeps one entry per CDR3 protein. The sample lists 200,000 to 250,000 distinct CDR3 sequences; over 8.5% were seen once. Sequencing input: PBMCs or a T cell subset sorted from them (not recorded which). These receptors were obtained from a man aged 18 to 30 who had mild COVID-19 (a few samples of this study predate the infection). Cell type and time point are not known.

The chain recombines TRBV4-1 with TRBJ1-5; 8 bases are a match to TRBD1. V trimming: 1 base; J trimming: 5 bases; junction bases outside the gene matches: 16. CDR1 and CDR2 (germline): MGHRA, YSYEKL. The CDR3 length is 19 residues. The DNA of the CDR3 is TGCGCCAGCAGCCAAGTCTCCAGGGGGCCTTTCTTGGACGATCAGCCCCAGCATTTT. It yields the protein CASSQVSRGPFLDDQPQHF.

The V and J genes are TRBV19 and TRBJ1-5; no definite D call. Germline V gives CDR1 LNHDA, CDR2 SQIVND (reference sequence). The CDR3 spans 13 residues. V dropped 6 bases and J dropped 5 bases, with 11 bases sitting between them. The CDR3 protein is CASSSESYQPQHF. In nucleotides, the CDR3 is TGTGCCAGTAGCTCGGAGTCCTATCAGCCCCAGCATTTT.

This clonotype was recorded a few times. The chain couples TRBV4-2 to TRBJ2-3; maybe TRBD1 (6 bases). The V end lost 0 bases, the J end lost 8 bases, and 12 bases lay between the germline ends. The CDR3 has 14 residues. Germline values: CDR1 LGHNA, CDR2 YNFKEQ. The CDR3 reads CASSQEGGLGTQYF. In DNA, the CDR3 is TGTGCCAGCAGCCAAGAAGGGGGATTAGGTACGCAGTATTTT.

The chain recombines TRBV7-6 with TRBJ2-2; 8 bases are shared with TRBD2. V lost 1 base, J lost 4 bases, and 8 bases stayed unmatched. The CDR3 is 17 amino acids. CDR1 and CDR2 from the germline V gene are SGHVS and FNYEAQ. DNA of the CDR3: TGTGCCAGCAGCTTAGGTCGCATCGGGGGGGTCACCGGGGAGCTGTTTTTT. Encoded protein: CASSLGRIGGVTGELFF.

This clonotype was counted at least ten times. This rearrangement joins TRBV20-1 to TRBJ2-3; 11 bases map to TRBD2. The CDR3 consists of 14 residues. CDR1 is DFQATT, CDR2 SNEGSKA, per germline (reference sequence). V trimming: 6 bases; J trimming: 2 bases; junction bases outside the gene matches: 4. This chain's CDR3 is CSAKLAGDTDTQYF. CDR3 bases: TGCAGTGCCAAACTAGCGGGGGACACAGATACGCAGTATTTT.

J is TRBJ2-3 and V is TRBV6-5; perhaps TRBD1 as D (6 bases). The CDR3 runs 15 residues. CDR1 is MNHEY, CDR2 SVGAGI, per germline. The V end lost 4 bases, the J end lost 4 bases, and 15 bases lay between the germline ends. CDR3 residues: CASSSRGLSSDTQYF. In DNA, the CDR3 is TGTGCCAGCAGTTCCAGGGGTTTGAGTTCAGATACGCAGTATTTT.

This clonotype occurred a few times. This chain uses TRBV7-6 with TRBJ2-1, with TRBD2 matching over 11 bases. Germline V lookup: CDR1 SGHVS, CDR2 FNYEAQ. With V trimmed by 6 bases and J by 7 bases, 11 bases remained unmatched. CDR3 length equals 16 residues. The CDR3 reads CASSGLAGRVLNEQFF. For the CDR3, the DNA is TGTGCCAGCAGTGGACTAGCGGGTCGGGTATTAAATGAGCAGTTCTTC.

This clonotype has ten or more counts. In this CDR3 the conserved last residue, phenylalanine or tryptophan, is missing, so a read error is likely. The limits of the CDR3 on the DNA are not certain, so only TCRdb's listed CDR3 is given. The rearrangement links TRBV5-6 to TRBJ1-1. CDR1 is SGHDT, CDR2 YYEEEE, per germline. The CDR3 has 11 amino acids, counting both end residues. The CDR3 reads CASSPHRDGSS.

This clonotype occurred a few times. The chain links TRBV6-5 to TRBJ2-6; TRBD1 aligns across 7 bases. J gave up 2 bases and V 1 base, and 8 bases lay outside the gene matches. This CDR3 comprises 18 residues. The germline CDR1 and CDR2 sequences are MNHEY and SVGAGI. In DNA form, the CDR3 reads TGTGCCAGCAGTTACTTTCCGACAGGGCAGACTGGGGCCAACGTCCTGACTTTC. As protein: CASSYFPTGQTGANVLTF.

This clonotype came up a few times. A much larger clone differs by one base, so this may be a read error. This chain connects TRBV6-5 to TRBJ2-3, with D possibly TRBD1 on 6 matching bases. The CDR3 covers 14 residues. The germline gives CDR1 MNHEY, CDR2 SVGAGI. V dropped 6 bases and J dropped 0 bases, with 10 bases sitting between them. DNA for the CDR3: TGTGCCAGCAGGTTAGGACAGAGCACAGATACGCAGTATTTT. This gives the protein CASRLGQSTDTQYF.

This clonotype was observed a handful of times. Here the CDR3 DNA reads TGTGCCACCAGCAGAGATGTGGGTGGCAATCAGCCCCAGCATTTT. Translating it yields CATSRDVGGNQPQHF. This chain joins TRBV15 and TRBJ1-5; the D is unclear. Germline V gene sequence: CDR1 LNHNV, CDR2 YYDKDF (reference sequence). With 0 bases removed from V and 2 bases from J, the gap between germline ends came to 8 bases. The CDR3 spans 15 residues. The whole variable domain, remainder taken from reference TRBV15 and TRBJ1-5, is DAMVIQNPRYQVTQFGKPVTLSCSQTLNHNVMYWYQQKSSQAPKLLFHYYDKDFNNEADTPDNFQSRRPNTSFCFLDIRSPGLGDTAMYLCATSRDVGGNQPQHFGDGTRLSIL.

This clonotype was seen many times. The CDR3 sequence is CSVETIGDTEAFF. DNA for the CDR3: TGCAGCGTTGAAACCATCGGGGACACTGAAGCTTTCTTT. The chain combines TRBV29-1 with TRBJ1-1; D not resolved. This CDR3 region has 13 residues. Trimming removed 2 bases at V and 3 bases at J, with 10 bases between. Germline CDR1 and CDR2: SQVTM and ANQGSEA.

This clonotype was seen a handful of times. The rearrangement joins TRBV20-1 to TRBJ1-5; D is perhaps TRBD1 (5 bases). The CDR3 length is 15 residues. Looked up from germline, CDR1 is DFQATT and CDR2 is SNEGSKA (reference sequence). With 2 bases removed from V and 2 bases from J, the gap between germline ends came to 13 bases. In nucleotides, the CDR3 is TGCAGTGCTAGACTGTACTGGGACGGCAATCAGCCCCAGCATTTT. The encoded protein is CSARLYWDGNQPQHF.

The table lists this clonotype with a few counts. The chain has TRBV24-1 and TRBJ2-1, with D unclear. Germline CDR1 is KGHDR and CDR2 is SFDVKD. The CDR3 length is 11 residues. Trimming removed 0 bases at V and 10 bases at J, with 3 bases between. CDR3 DNA sequence: TGTGCCACCAGTGATTTGCGAGAGCAGTTCTTC. As protein: CATSDLREQFF.

The sample holds a few counts of this clonotype. As DNA, the CDR3 is TGTGCCAGCAGCGGGGTCCACGAGCAGTACGTC. This encodes CASSGVHEQYV. This chain joins TRBV21-1 and TRBJ2-7. TRBV21-1 is noted as a pseudogene. The CDR3 spans 11 residues.

This clonotype was seen at least ten times. V is TRBV15 and J is TRBJ2-3; D perhaps matches TRBD2 (5 bases). This CDR3 comprises 17 residues. The V end was cut by 0 bases, the J end by 2 bases, with 15 bases between. Germline assignment: CDR1 LNHNV and CDR2 YYDKDF (reference sequence). The CDR3 DNA sequence: TGTGCCACCAGCAGAGATCGACTATACCTTCCCACAGATACGCAGTATTTT. This encodes CATSRDRLYLPTDTQYF.

There are many counts of this clonotype. The genes are TRBV27 and TRBJ2-3, with 10 bases matching TRBD2. V was clipped by 10 bases and J by 3 bases; unmatched bases: 13. Germline assignment: CDR1 MNHEY and CDR2 SMNVEV (reference sequence). CDR3 length equals 16 residues. The CDR3 sequence: CAKPHRTSGETDTQYF. Written as DNA, the CDR3 is TGTGCCAAGCCCCACCGTACTAGCGGGGAAACAGATACGCAGTATTTT.

This clonotype was picked up a small number of times. The chain is built from TRBV6-5 and TRBJ1-6, with 7 nucleotides matching TRBD1. The germline CDR1 and CDR2 sequences are MNHEY and SVGAGI. This CDR3 spans 16 amino acids. With 0 bases clipped from V and 9 bases from J, the junction kept 8 bases outside the gene matches. The CDR3 protein is CASSYSSGGLFSPLHF. The CDR3 DNA sequence: TGTGCCAGCAGTTACTCGTCAGGGGGTCTTTTTTCACCCCTCCACTTT.

This sequence joins TRBV7-2 and TRBJ2-2, with 9 positions matching TRBD1. V gave up 1 base and J gave up 0 bases; unmatched junction bases: 3. Germline V CDR1 and CDR2: SGHTA, FQGNSA. CDR3 length: 17 residues. The CDR3: CASSLGRTGANTGELFF. The CDR3 nucleotides are TGTGCCAGCAGCTTAGGCCGGACAGGGGCGAACACCGGGGAGCTGTTTTTT.

In this sample, this clonotype turned up a few times. V gene TRBV12-3 or TRBV12-4 combines with J gene TRBJ2-2; weak D call: TRBD2 (5 bases). The CDR3 length is 15 residues. Trimming pared 4 bases from V and 3 bases from J, leaving 12 bases between. CDR3 DNA: TGTGCCAGCAGTTGGTCCAGACTATACACCGGGGAGCTGTTTTTT. This gives the protein CASSWSRLYTGELFF.